This TCR beta chain is drawn from a study of blood T cell repertoires in COVID-19. Study details: T cells, B-cell-depleted T cells, or PBMCs provided the cDNA or gDNA that served as material.

Original data processing: The authors estimated nucleated cell counts from reference gene primer amplification. Only in-frame clones appear in the TCRdb table, and some are missing; sequencing was by immunoSEQ multiplex PCR. V and J calls and clone size are copied from that table; D and trimming were computed from the DNA. The sample carries 80,000 to 95,000 clones, 70% to 90% recorded once. The germline gives CDR1 SGDLS, CDR2 YYNGEE. The CDR3 is 15 residues long. Deletions cut 1 base from V and 0 bases from J, with 11 bases between. The chain employs TRBV9 and TRBJ2-7, with D possibly being TRBD1 (6 bases). The material sequenced was peripheral blood. The TCR was taken from a man between 50 and 59 years old with active or convalescent COVID-19. The CDR3 reads CASSVSPGVSYEQYF. CDR3 in DNA: TGTGCCAGCAGCGTATCGCCAGGGGTCTCCTACGAGCAGTACTTC. The variable domain in full, with the rest retrieved from reference TRBV9 and TRBJ2-7, is DSGVTQTPKHLITATGQRVTLRCSPRSGDLSVYWYQQSLDQGLQFLIQYYNGEERAKGNILERFSAQQFPDLHSELNLSSLELGDSALYFCASSVSPGVSYEQYFGPGTRLTVT.